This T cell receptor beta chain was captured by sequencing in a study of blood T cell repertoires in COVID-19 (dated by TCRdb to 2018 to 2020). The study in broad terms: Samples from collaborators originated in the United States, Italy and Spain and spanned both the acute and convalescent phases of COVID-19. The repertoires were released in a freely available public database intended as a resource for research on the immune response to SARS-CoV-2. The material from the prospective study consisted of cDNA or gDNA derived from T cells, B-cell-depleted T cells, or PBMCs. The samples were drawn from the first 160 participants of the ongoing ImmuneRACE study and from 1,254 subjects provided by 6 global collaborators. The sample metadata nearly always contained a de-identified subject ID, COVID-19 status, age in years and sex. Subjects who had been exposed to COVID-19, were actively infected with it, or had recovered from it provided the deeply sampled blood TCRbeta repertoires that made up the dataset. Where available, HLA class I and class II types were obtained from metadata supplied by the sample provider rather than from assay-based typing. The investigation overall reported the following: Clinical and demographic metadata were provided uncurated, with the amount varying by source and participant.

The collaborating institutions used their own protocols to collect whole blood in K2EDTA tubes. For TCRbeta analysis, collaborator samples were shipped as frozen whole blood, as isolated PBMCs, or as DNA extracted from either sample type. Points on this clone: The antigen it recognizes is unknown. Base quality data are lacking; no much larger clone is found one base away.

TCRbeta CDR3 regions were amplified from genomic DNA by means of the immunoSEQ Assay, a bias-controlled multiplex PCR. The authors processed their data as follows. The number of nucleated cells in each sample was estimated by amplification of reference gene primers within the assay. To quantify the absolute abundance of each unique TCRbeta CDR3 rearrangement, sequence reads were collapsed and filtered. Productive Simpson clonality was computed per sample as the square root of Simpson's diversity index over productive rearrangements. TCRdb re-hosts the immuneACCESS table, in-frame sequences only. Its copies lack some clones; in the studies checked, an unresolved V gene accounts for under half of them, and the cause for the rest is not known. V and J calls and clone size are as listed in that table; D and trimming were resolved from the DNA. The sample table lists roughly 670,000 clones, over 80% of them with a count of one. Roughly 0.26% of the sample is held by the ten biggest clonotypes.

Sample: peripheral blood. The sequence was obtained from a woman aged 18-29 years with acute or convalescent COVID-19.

The CDR3 in this case is CSVYRGMGQYF. The DNA sequence reads TGCAGCGTTTACAGGGGAATGGGGCAGTATTTT. Rearrangement joined TRBV29-1 to TRBJ2-3; TRBD1 aligns with 7 central bases. From V the trimming removes 5 bases and from J it removes 11 bases, while the gene matches leave 7 bases of the junction unaccounted for. The CDR3 spans 11 residues, from the cysteine through the phenylalanine. The entry retains the CDR3 DNA only, 33 bases that are in frame from base 1. Based on the germline V gene, the CDR1 and CDR2 sequences are SQVTM and ANQGSEA.